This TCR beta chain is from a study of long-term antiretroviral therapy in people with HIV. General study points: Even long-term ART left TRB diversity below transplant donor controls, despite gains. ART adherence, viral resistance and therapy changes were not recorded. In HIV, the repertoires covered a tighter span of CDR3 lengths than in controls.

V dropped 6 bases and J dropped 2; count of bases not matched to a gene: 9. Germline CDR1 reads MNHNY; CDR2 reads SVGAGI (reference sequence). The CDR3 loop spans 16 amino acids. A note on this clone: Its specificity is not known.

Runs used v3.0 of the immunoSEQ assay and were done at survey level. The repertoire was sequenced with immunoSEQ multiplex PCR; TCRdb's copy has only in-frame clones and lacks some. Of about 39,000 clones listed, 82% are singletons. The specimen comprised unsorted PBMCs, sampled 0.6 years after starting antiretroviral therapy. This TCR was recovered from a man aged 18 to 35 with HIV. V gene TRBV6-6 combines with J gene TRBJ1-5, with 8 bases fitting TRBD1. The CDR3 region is CASRAEDRGGNQPQHF. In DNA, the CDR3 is TGTGCCAGCAGAGCCGAAGACAGGGGTGGCAATCAGCCCCAGCATTTT.